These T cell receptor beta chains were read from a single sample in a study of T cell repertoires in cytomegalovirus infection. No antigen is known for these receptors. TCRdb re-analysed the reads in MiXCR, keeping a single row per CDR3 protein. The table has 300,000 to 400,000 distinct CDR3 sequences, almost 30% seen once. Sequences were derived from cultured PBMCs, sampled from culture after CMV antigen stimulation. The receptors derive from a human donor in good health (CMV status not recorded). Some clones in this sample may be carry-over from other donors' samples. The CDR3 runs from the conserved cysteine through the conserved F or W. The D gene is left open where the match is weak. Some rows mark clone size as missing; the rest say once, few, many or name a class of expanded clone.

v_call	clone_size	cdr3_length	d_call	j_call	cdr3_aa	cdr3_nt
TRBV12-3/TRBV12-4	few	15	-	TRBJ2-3	CASSLLRLEPDTQYF	TGTGCCAGCAGTTTATTGAGACTAGAACCAGATACGCAGTATTTT
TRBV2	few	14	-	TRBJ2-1	CASSPRAAYNEQFF	TGTGCCAGCAGCCCCAGGGCGGCTTACAATGAGCAGTTCTTC
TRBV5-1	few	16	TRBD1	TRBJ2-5	CASSFEPDRASETQYF	TGCGCCAGCAGTTTTGAACCCGACAGGGCATCGGAGACCCAGTACTTC
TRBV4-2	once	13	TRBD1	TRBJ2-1	CASSQDWGTGRVF	TGTGCCAGCAGCCAAGATTGGGGGACAGGGAGGGTCTTC
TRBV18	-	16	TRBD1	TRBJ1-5	CASSPRQGQSNQPQHF	TGTGCCAGCTCACCAAGACAGGGTCAAAGCAATCAGCCCCAGCATTTT
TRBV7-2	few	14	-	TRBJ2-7	CASSLGRRSYEQYF	TGTGCCAGCAGCTTAGGGCGGCGGTCCTACGAGCAGTACTTC
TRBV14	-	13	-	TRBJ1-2	CASSQGLRYGYTF	TGTGCCAGCAGCCAAGGTCTTCGCTATGGCTACACCTTC
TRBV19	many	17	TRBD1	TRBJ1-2	CASSIPIRDRGLYGYTF	TGTGCCAGTAGTATCCCGATCCGGGACAGGGGGCTCTATGGCTACACCTTC
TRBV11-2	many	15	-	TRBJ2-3	CASSLSPGFTDTQYF	TGTGCCAGCAGCTTATCCCCAGGCTTCACAGATACGCAGTATTTT
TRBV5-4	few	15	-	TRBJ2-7	CASSDPGLSTYEQYF	TGTGCCAGCAGTGACCCCGGACTTTCGACCTACGAGCAGTACTTC